One sample yielded the 32 T cell receptor beta chains listed below, sequenced in a study of beta chain features in type 1 diabetes. Their target antigens are unknown. Study-level findings and limits: People with Type 1 diabetes carried modestly yet significantly shorter TCRB CDR3s in all four CD4+ subsets.

Since all of the isolated RNA was reverse transcribed, expressed TCRB transcripts were what got sequenced. The protocol was immunoSEQ multiplex PCR, while the TCRdb copy is restricted to in-frame clones and leaves out a portion. Of approximately 170,000 clones listed, 7.8% are singletons. Sequences were obtained from central memory CD4+ T cells from blood. Every receptor here comes from a woman between 35 and 50 years old with type 1 diabetes.

This clone showed up just a few times. V gene TRBV5-1 combines with J gene TRBJ2-1, with 9 bases matching TRBD1. V dropped 1 base and J dropped 8; count of bases not matched to a gene: 10. The germline V gene encodes CDR1 SGHRS and CDR2 YFSETQ. This CDR3 contains 16 residues. CDR3 protein: CASSLLAGQGWHEQFF. DNA of the CDR3: TGCGCCAGCAGCTTGCTCGCGGGACAGGGATGGCATGAGCAGTTCTTC.

This clone was recorded a few times. Here the CDR3 DNA reads TGTGCCAGCAGCGACTACAGGGGAATGAACACTGAAGCTTTCTTT. Protein product: CASSDYRGMNTEAFF. The chain carries TRBV9 and TRBJ1-1; 7 bases align to TRBD1. Germline V lookup: CDR1 SGDLS, CDR2 YYNGEE. The CDR3 runs to 15 residues. V dropped 3 bases and J dropped 0; count of bases not matched to a gene: 5.

This clone turned up a few times. The chain links TRBV2 to TRBJ1-5, with D perhaps TRBD1 (5 bases). The ends were cut back, 6 bases at V and 4 bases at J, with 19 bases in the middle. The CDR3 is 16 residues long. Germline V gene lookup returns CDR1 SNHLY and CDR2 FYNNEI. The CDR3 sequence: CASRGGTSLVNQPQHF. As DNA, the CDR3 is TGTGCCAGCAGGGGGGGGACTTCCCTTGTTAATCAGCCCCAGCATTTT.

This clone was detected only a few times. This chain links TRBV6-5 with TRBJ1-1; no definite D call. From germline, CDR1 is MNHEY and CDR2 SVGAGI. V lost 5 bases and J lost 7, with 8 bases in between. The CDR3 runs to 11 residues. The CDR3 loop is CASSKEIEAFF. The DNA of the CDR3 is TGTGCCAGCAGTAAGGAGATTGAAGCTTTCTTT.

J is TRBJ1-5 and V is TRBV6-5, with D unclear. V was cut by 4 bases and J by 0 bases, with 7 bases left in between. CDR1 and CDR2 from the germline V gene are MNHEY and SVGAGI. The CDR3 covers 14 residues. CDR3 amino acids: CASSSLYSNQPQHF. The CDR3 DNA follows: TGTGCCAGCAGTTCCTTATATAGCAATCAGCCCCAGCATTTT.

The rearrangement joins TRBV5-4 to TRBJ1-6; D unclear. The V end lost 0 bases, the J end lost 5 bases, and 9 bases lay between the germline ends. The V gene's germline CDR1 is SGHNT and CDR2 YYREEE (reference sequence). This CDR3 comprises 15 residues. The CDR3 region has the DNA TGTGCCAGCAGCTTGGGGGCGCGCGATAATTCACCCCTCCACTTT. Protein sequence: CASSLGARDNSPLHF.

This clone was detected a few times. The chain couples TRBV13 to TRBJ2-1, with 11 bases fitting TRBD2. Looked up from germline, CDR1 is PRHDT and CDR2 is FYEKMQ (reference sequence). V gave up 5 bases and J gave up 0 bases; unmatched junction bases: 9. CDR3 length: 18 amino acids. The CDR3 reads CASSLRGLAVGSYNEQFF. The CDR3 DNA is TGTGCCAGCAGCCTCAGGGGACTAGCGGTCGGCTCCTACAATGAGCAGTTCTTC. Full variable domain (outside the CDR3, taken from reference TRBV13 and TRBJ2-1): AAGVIQSPRHLIKEKRETATLKCYPIPRHDTVYWYQQGPGQDPQFLISFYEKMQSDKGSIPDRFSAQQFSDYHSELNMSSLELGDSALYFCASSLRGLAVGSYNEQFFGPGTRLTVL.

The chain has TRBV7-8 and TRBJ2-1, with unresolved D. This CDR3 contains 13 residues. Germline CDR1 SGHVS, CDR2 FQNEAQ. V shed 4 bases and J shed 13 bases, with 17 bases lying between them. The CDR3 bases are TGTGCCAGCAGCTCCACAGACAATCGAAATCAGTTCTTC. It encodes CASSSTDNRNQFF. The variable domain in full, with the rest retrieved from reference TRBV7-8 and TRBJ2-1, is GAGVSQSPRYKVAKRGQDVALRCDPISGHVSLFWYQQALGQGPEFLTYFQNEAQLDKSGLPSDRFFAERPEGSVSTLKIQRTQQEDSAVYLCASSSTDNRNQFFGPGTRLTVL.

This chain uses TRBV25-1 with TRBJ2-1; a weak D match, TRBD1 (6 bases). Germline CDR1 is MGHDK and CDR2 is SYGVNS. This CDR3 region has 16 residues. Trimming took 3 bases from V and 2 from J, leaving 14 bases between them. CDR3 sequence: CASSDRSGQPYNEQFF. The DNA for the CDR3 is TGTGCCAGCAGTGATCGATCCGGACAGCCCTACAATGAGCAGTTCTTC.

The V and J genes are TRBV6-5 and TRBJ2-2; a weak D match, TRBD1 (6 bases). The CDR3 runs 14 residues. Germline CDR1 reads MNHEY; CDR2 reads SVGAGI. V lost 6 bases to trimming and J lost 1 base, with 9 bases between them. CDR3 sequence: CASSPDRNTGELFF. DNA of the CDR3: TGTGCCAGCAGCCCGGACAGGAACACCGGGGAGCTGTTTTTT.

This clone was picked up a small number of times. This chain links TRBV14 with TRBJ2-1; the match to TRBD2 covers 7 bases. Germline CDR1 SGHDN, CDR2 FVKESK. The V gene end was trimmed by 4 bases and the J gene end by 9 bases; junction bases not matched to a gene: 12. This CDR3 region has 15 residues. The DNA of the CDR3 is TGTGCCAGCAGCCCACCAAACACGGCGGGAGTTGAGCAGTTCTTC. The encoded protein is CASSPPNTAGVEQFF. The full variable domain, completed using reference TRBV14 and TRBJ2-1, is EAGVTQFPSHSVIEKGQTVTLRCDPISGHDNLYWYRRVMGKEIKFLLHFVKESKQDESGMPNNRFLAERTGGTYSTLKVQPAELEDSGVYFCASSPPNTAGVEQFFGPGTRLTVL.

The chain couples TRBV28 to TRBJ2-7; D may be TRBD2 (6 bases). CDR3 size: 14 residues. Germline loops: CDR1 MDHEN, CDR2 SYDVKM. CDR3 sequence: CATGVDYQTYEQYF. CDR3 DNA: TGTGCGACGGGGGTCGATTATCAAACCTACGAGCAGTACTTC.

The V and J genes are TRBV18 and TRBJ2-7, with D possibly being TRBD2 (6 bases). Germline-derived CDR1 and CDR2 are KGHSH and LQKENI. This CDR3 is built from 16 residues. V was trimmed by 4 bases and J by 5 bases, leaving 21 bases between them. The CDR3 protein is CASSLSSGGGENEQYF. CDR3 in DNA: TGTGCCAGCTCACTTTCCTCCGGTGGCGGGGAAAACGAGCAGTACTTC.

The sample holds a few counts of this clone. This chain uses TRBV4-1 with TRBJ2-1, with 11 bases lining up with TRBD1. After removal of 4 bases from V and 6 bases from J, the junction contained 5 bases not matched to a gene. The CDR3 length is 15 residues. Germline CDR1 reads MGHRA; CDR2 reads YSYEKL. The CDR3 coding sequence is TGCGCCAGCAGCCTCCGGACAGGGGGCATCAATGAGCAGTTCTTC. Amino acid sequence: CASSLRTGGINEQFF.

This clone occurred a few times. V and J are TRBV2 and TRBJ1-2, with D perhaps TRBD1 (5 bases). V was pared by 4 bases and J by 6 bases, with 15 bases between. This CDR3 is built from 14 residues. Germline loops: CDR1 SNHLY, CDR2 FYNNEI. CDR3 nucleotides: TGTGCCAGCAGTGCGGAACAGGAGCTGAATGGCTACACCTTC. This encodes CASSAEQELNGYTF.

This clone was seen a few times. The chain joins TRBV28 to TRBJ2-7; possibly TRBD1 for D (7 bases). Trimming stripped 1 base from V and 5 bases from J, with 15 bases between. CDR1 and CDR2 (germline): MDHEN, SYDVKM. CDR3 length: 15 amino acids. DNA for the CDR3: TGTGCCAGCAGTTTATATCAGGGGGGAACGGACGAGCAGTACTTC. Its protein product is CASSLYQGGTDEQYF.

V is TRBV25-1 and J is TRBJ1-6; D possibly corresponds to TRBD1 (6 bases). V was trimmed by 6 bases and J by 9 bases, leaving 12 bases between them. Looked up from germline, CDR1 is MGHDK and CDR2 is SYGVNS. The length of the CDR3 is 13 residues. DNA for the CDR3: TGTGCCAGCAGCAGGGGAGTAGTTTCACCCCTCCACTTT. Protein: CASSRGVVSPLHF. The full variable domain, its missing parts supplied by reference TRBV25-1 and TRBJ1-6, is EADIYQTPRYLVIGTGKKITLECSQTMGHDKMYWYQQDPGMELHLIHYSYGVNSTEKGDLSSESTVSRIRTEHFPLTLESARPSHTSQYLCASSRGVVSPLHFGNGTRLTVT.

The chain combines TRBV7-2 with TRBJ2-5, with TRBD2 matching over 7 bases. Germline CDR1 and CDR2: SGHTA and FQGNSA. The length of the CDR3 is 15 residues. V trimming: 2 bases; J trimming: 5 bases; junction bases outside the gene matches: 8. CDR3 sequence: CASSLRGGGWETQYF. The CDR3 DNA follows: TGTGCCAGCAGCTTAAGGGGCGGGGGTTGGGAGACCCAGTACTTC.

There are a few counts of this clone. The rearrangement uses TRBV7-3 and TRBJ2-5, with 7 bases that match TRBD1. The CDR3 runs 15 residues. V shed 6 bases and J 0 bases; nucleotides not matched to a gene: 7. Germline CDR1 reads SGHTA; CDR2 reads FQGTGA. The CDR3 sequence is CASSPQGDYQETQYF. The CDR3, as DNA: TGTGCCAGCAGTCCCCAGGGGGATTACCAAGAGACCCAGTACTTC.

The table lists this clone with a few counts. This sequence joins TRBV29-1 and TRBJ2-1, with D possibly being TRBD1 (5 bases). The CDR3 extends over 16 amino acids. Germline lookup yields CDR1 SQVTM and CDR2 ANQGSEA. Trimming removed 4 bases at V and 1 base at J, with 17 bases between. The chain's CDR3 is CSVVERDRPSYNEQFF. CDR3 in DNA: TGCAGCGTTGTCGAGAGAGACAGACCGTCCTACAATGAGCAGTTCTTC.

This clone was seen only a few times. This chain links TRBV6-5 with TRBJ1-1; 10 nucleotides align to TRBD1. J lost 4 bases, V lost 1 base, and 6 bases had no gene match. Germline V gene data show CDR1 as MNHEY and CDR2 as SVGAGI. The CDR3 runs 16 residues. The CDR3 is CASSYFRDRGGTEAFF. CDR3 nucleotides: TGTGCCAGCAGTTACTTCCGGGACAGGGGAGGCACTGAAGCTTTCTTT.

This clone came up a few times. The J gene is TRBJ2-7, the V gene TRBV9; 9 bases are shared with TRBD1. This CDR3 has 13 amino acids. Germline trimming cut 8 bases from V and 3 bases from J; bases unmatched to any gene: 6. From germline, CDR1 is SGDLS and CDR2 YYNGEE. The CDR3 DNA sequence: TGTGCCAGTGGGACAGGGCGAGGCTACGAGCAGTACTTC. Translated: CASGTGRGYEQYF.

This clone has just a few counts. The chain uses TRBV4-3 and TRBJ2-7; 10 nucleotides match TRBD1. Germline-derived CDR1 and CDR2 are LGHNA and YSLEER. Losses at the gene ends were 4 bases for V and 3 bases for J; bases not matched to a gene: 9. The CDR3 consists of 16 residues. The CDR3 protein is CASSRIAGTGVYEQYF. The CDR3 nucleotides read TGCGCCAGCAGCCGAATTGCCGGGACAGGGGTCTACGAGCAGTACTTC.

There are a few counts of this clone. The rearrangement uses TRBV7-9 and TRBJ2-3, with 8 bases fitting TRBD2. The CDR3 runs to 15 residues. The germline V gene encodes CDR1 SEHNR and CDR2 FQNEAQ (reference sequence). With V trimmed by 4 bases and J by 2 bases, 5 bases remained unmatched. The CDR3: CASSSLAGLTDTQYF. The DNA of the CDR3 is TGTGCCAGCAGCTCCTTAGCGGGGCTCACAGATACGCAGTATTTT.

This clone was detected a few times. The chain is built from TRBV2 and TRBJ2-3, with D perhaps TRBD2 (5 bases). Trimming shortened V by 3 bases and J by 5 bases, and 15 bases separated the two germline ends. The CDR3 is 15 residues long. From germline, CDR1 is SNHLY and CDR2 FYNNEI. The CDR3 DNA reads as TGTGCCAGCAGTGATCGGAGCGGTGCGGGAGATACGCAGTATTTT. It yields the protein CASSDRSGAGDTQYF.

In this sample, this clone turned up a few times. CDR3: CSVAGSDRDRGGDTQYF. The CDR3 DNA reads as TGCAGCGTTGCAGGGTCGGACCGGGACAGGGGAGGAGATACGCAGTATTTT. This chain uses TRBV29-1 with TRBJ2-3; 10 nucleotides line up with TRBD1. The junction had 15 bases not matched to a gene; V was cut back by 4 bases and J by 5 bases. Germline-derived CDR1 and CDR2 are SQVTM and ANQGSEA. This CDR3 has 17 residues.

As regards this clone: A read error is possible here, since a much larger clone lies one base away. The rearrangement uses TRBV7-2 and TRBJ1-1, with 7 bases fitting TRBD1. CDR3 size: 13 residues. J was trimmed by 3 bases and V by 6 bases; bases with no gene match: 4. Germline V gene lookup returns CDR1 SGHTA and CDR2 FQGNSA. This chain's CDR3 is CASSFQGDTEAFF. The CDR3 coding sequence is TGTGCCAGCAGTTTCCAGGGGGACACTGAAGCTTTCTTT.

This clone was detected a few times. The chain employs TRBV4-3 and TRBJ2-3; TRBD2 agrees at 7 bases. The ends lost 1 base at V and 4 bases at J; junction bases unmatched: 5. Germline CDR1 and CDR2: LGHNA and YSLEER. CDR3 size: 15 residues. This chain's CDR3 is CASSQGRGSADTQYF. Here the CDR3 DNA reads TGCGCCAGCAGCCAAGGTCGCGGGAGCGCAGATACGCAGTATTTT.

This clone turned up a few times. The chain employs TRBV28 and TRBJ1-2, with a possible D match to TRBD1 (6 bases). Trimming took 5 bases from V and 6 from J, leaving 16 bases between them. Looked up from germline, CDR1 is MDHEN and CDR2 is SYDVKM. The CDR3 runs 14 residues. The CDR3 here is CASSRGGGGDGYTF. The CDR3 bases are TGTGCCAGCAGTCGGGGCGGGGGCGGTGATGGCTACACCTTC.

In this sample, this clone turned up a few times. This sequence joins TRBV6-5 and TRBJ2-5; the match to TRBD2 covers 9 bases. Germline V gene data show CDR1 as MNHEY and CDR2 as SVGAGI. Germline trimming cut 5 bases from V and 5 bases from J; bases unmatched to any gene: 6. The CDR3 is 14 residues long. The DNA of the CDR3 is TGTGCCAGCAGTGTCGGACTAGCGACGGAGACCCAGTACTTC. Encoded protein: CASSVGLATETQYF.

This clone was recorded a few times. The J gene is TRBJ2-1, the V gene TRBV11-3; TRBD2 matches 12 bases. The length of the CDR3 is 15 residues. V gave up 4 bases and J gave up 6 bases; unmatched junction bases: 4. Germline V CDR1 and CDR2: SGHNT, YENEEA. The CDR3 region is CASSSLAGGTNEQFF. CDR3 coding DNA: TGTGCCAGCAGCTCCCTAGCGGGAGGGACCAATGAGCAGTTCTTC.

In its sample, this clone was seen a few times. J is TRBJ2-3 and V is TRBV29-1, with D possibly being TRBD1 (5 bases). The germline V and J ends were trimmed by 7 bases and 2 bases, with 10 bases remaining between them. Germline assignment: CDR1 SQVTM and CDR2 ANQGSEA. The CDR3 is made up of 12 amino acids. As DNA, the CDR3 is TGCAGCGCAGGGATAAACACAGATACGCAGTATTTT. It translates to CSAGINTDTQYF.